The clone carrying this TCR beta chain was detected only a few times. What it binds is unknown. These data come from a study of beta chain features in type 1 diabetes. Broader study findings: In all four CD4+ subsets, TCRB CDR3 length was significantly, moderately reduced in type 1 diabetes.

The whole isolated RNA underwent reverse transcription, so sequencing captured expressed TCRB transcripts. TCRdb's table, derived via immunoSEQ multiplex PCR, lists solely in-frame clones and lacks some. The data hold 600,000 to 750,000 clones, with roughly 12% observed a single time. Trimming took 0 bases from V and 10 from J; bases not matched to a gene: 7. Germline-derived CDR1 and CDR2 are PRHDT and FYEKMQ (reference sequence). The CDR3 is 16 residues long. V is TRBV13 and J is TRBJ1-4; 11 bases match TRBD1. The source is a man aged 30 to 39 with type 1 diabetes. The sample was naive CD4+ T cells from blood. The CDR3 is CASSLGQGTGGGKLFF. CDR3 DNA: TGTGCCAGCAGCTTAGGCCAAGGGACAGGGGGAGGAAAACTGTTTTTT.